These 10 T cell receptor beta chains share one sample of origin, sequenced in a study of cytomegalovirus exposure and HLA in healthy donors. 60 Vbeta and 13 Jbeta primers were used in PCR. TCRdb's copy holds only in-frame clones and misses some; the assay was immunoSEQ multiplex PCR. This sample yields some 120,000 clones, of which 73% are seen a single time; around 5% belongs to the top ten. The sample was PBMCs. These receptors all stem from a man between 60 and 70 years old in good health and CMV-seropositive.

In DNA, the CDR3 is TGTGCCAGCAGCGTTACGGACAGGGGGCGGGAGACCCAGTACTTC. Its translation is CASSVTDRGRETQYF. The chain is built from TRBV5-4 and TRBJ2-5, with 11 bases lining up with TRBD1. The J segment lost 5 bases and the V segment lost 4 bases, leaving 7 bases of the junction unmatched. The CDR3 spans 15 residues. Germline CDR1 reads SGHNT; CDR2 reads YYREEE (reference sequence).

This chain joins TRBV7-9 and TRBJ2-2, with D uncertain. CDR1 is SEHNR and CDR2 is FQNEAQ in the germline V gene (reference sequence). This CDR3 has 12 amino acids. Trimming left V 5 bases short and J 7 bases short, with 8 bases between. The CDR3 sequence is CASSPPDGELFF. Written as DNA, the CDR3 is TGTGCCAGCAGCCCGCCAGACGGGGAGCTGTTTTTT.

V and J are TRBV10-3 and TRBJ1-6; D is unresolved. Germline V lookup: CDR1 ENHRY, CDR2 SYGVKD. Trimming cost V 0 bases and J 4 bases, with 7 bases left between them. CDR3 length equals 15 residues. The CDR3 protein is CAISESSGYNSPLHF. The CDR3 DNA reads as TGTGCCATCAGTGAGTCATCCGGGTATAATTCACCCCTCCACTTT.

This clone has just a few counts. V gene TRBV13 combines with J gene TRBJ1-2; 8 bases fit TRBD1. This CDR3 is 14 amino acids long. From germline, CDR1 is PRHDT and CDR2 FYEKMQ (reference sequence). The ends lost 7 bases at V and 4 bases at J; junction bases unmatched: 8. CDR3 protein: CASNRRGLVYGYTF. The CDR3 nucleotides read TGTGCCAGCAATCGCAGGGGGCTTGTCTATGGCTACACCTTC.

V is TRBV4-1 and J is TRBJ1-1, with D perhaps matching TRBD1 (5 bases). This CDR3 contains 20 residues. Trimming pared 0 bases from V and 5 bases from J, leaving 28 bases between. The germline V gene has CDR1 MGHRA and CDR2 YSYEKL. The CDR3 DNA follows: TGCGCCAGCAGCCAAGATCTGTTCGAAGGGGCTCGATTAAGGAATACTGAAGCTTTCTTT. The encoded protein is CASSQDLFEGARLRNTEAFF.

The chain is built from TRBV5-1 and TRBJ1-5; D uncertain. CDR3 size: 13 residues. V shed 2 bases and J shed 4 bases, with 7 bases lying between them. Germline CDR1 and CDR2: SGHRS and YFSETQ. CDR3 sequence: CASSFTGNQPQHF. CDR3 sequence (DNA): TGCGCCAGCAGCTTCACGGGAAATCAGCCCCAGCATTTT.

This chain links TRBV7-3 with TRBJ1-6, with 7 positions matching TRBD1. The V gene end was trimmed by 5 bases and the J gene end by 10 bases; junction bases not matched to a gene: 11. This CDR3 contains 15 residues. Looked up from germline, CDR1 is SGHTA and CDR2 is FQGTGA. The CDR3 nucleotides are TGTGCCAGCAGCCTGACCCCTGGACAGGAGTCACCCCTCCACTTT. This translates into CASSLTPGQESPLHF.

This clone occurred a few times. The rearrangement uses TRBV6-6 and TRBJ1-1; no clear D gene. The CDR3 is made up of 15 amino acids. Germline V CDR1 and CDR2: MNHNY, SVGAGI (reference sequence). V lost 2 bases, J lost 1 base, and 11 bases lay in between. CDR3 DNA: TGTGCCAGCAGTTACCCGGGGAGACCGAACACTGAAGCTTTCTTT. As protein: CASSYPGRPNTEAFF.

This chain links TRBV10-3 with TRBJ1-2, with 9 bases fitting TRBD1. This CDR3 region has 12 residues. V shed 8 bases and J 5 bases; nucleotides not matched to a gene: 3. Germline values: CDR1 ENHRY, CDR2 SYGVKD. CDR3 coding DNA: TGTGCCATCGGACAGGGGAGATATGGCTACACCTTC. Translated, it gives CAIGQGRYGYTF.

This rearrangement joins TRBV5-1 to TRBJ1-4; TRBD1 aligns across 7 bases. The germline gives CDR1 SGHRS, CDR2 YFSETQ. The CDR3 covers 14 residues. Trimming cost V 3 bases and J 3 bases; bases outside gene matches: 2. DNA of the CDR3: TGCGCCAGCAGCTGGGGACAGCCTAATGAAAAACTGTTTTTT. Translation gives CASSWGQPNEKLFF.